Sample share makes the clone carrying this TCR beta chain medium-sized. The sample is drawn from a study of HIV-infected patients and healthy controls. About 450 ng RNA was reverse transcribed with alpha and beta constant-region primers. Using multiplexing indices, alpha and beta chain libraries were generated apart by chain-specific third strand synthesis. One entry per CDR3 protein, called by TCRdb with MiXCR from the 5' RACE reads. This table has about 18,000 distinct CDR3 sequences, approximately 9.5% appearing once. Whole blood was used without fractionation, so all unsorted peripheral T cells were included. Material for sequencing was blood. The receptor comes from an adult in good health.

The CDR3 sequence is CSAAPGTGIFYEQYF. The DNA of the CDR3 is TGCAGTGCTGCACCCGGGACTGGGATTTTCTACGAGCAGTACTTC. The V call is TRBV20-1, the J call TRBJ2-7, with D maybe TRBD2 (6 bases). The CDR3 runs 15 residues. Per the germline V gene, CDR1 is DFQATT and CDR2 is SNEGSKA (reference sequence). Trimming took 5 bases from V and 3 from J, leaving 20 bases between them.